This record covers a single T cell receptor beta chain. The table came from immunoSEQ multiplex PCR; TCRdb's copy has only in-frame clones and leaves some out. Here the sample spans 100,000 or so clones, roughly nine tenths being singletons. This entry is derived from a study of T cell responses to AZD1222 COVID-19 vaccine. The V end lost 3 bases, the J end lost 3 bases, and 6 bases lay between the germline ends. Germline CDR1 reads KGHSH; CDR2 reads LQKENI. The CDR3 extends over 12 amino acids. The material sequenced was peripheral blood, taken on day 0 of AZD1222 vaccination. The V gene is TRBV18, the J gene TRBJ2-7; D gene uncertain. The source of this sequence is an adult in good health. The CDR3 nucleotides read TGTGCCAGCTCACCTACAGACTACGAGCAGTACTTC. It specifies CASSPTDYEQYF. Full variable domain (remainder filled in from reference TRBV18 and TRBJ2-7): NAGVMQNPRHLVRRRGQEARLRCSPMKGHSHVYWYRQLPEEGLKFMVYLQKENIIDESGMPKERFSAEFPKEGPSILRIQQVVRGDSAAYFCASSPTDYEQYFGPGTRLTVT.